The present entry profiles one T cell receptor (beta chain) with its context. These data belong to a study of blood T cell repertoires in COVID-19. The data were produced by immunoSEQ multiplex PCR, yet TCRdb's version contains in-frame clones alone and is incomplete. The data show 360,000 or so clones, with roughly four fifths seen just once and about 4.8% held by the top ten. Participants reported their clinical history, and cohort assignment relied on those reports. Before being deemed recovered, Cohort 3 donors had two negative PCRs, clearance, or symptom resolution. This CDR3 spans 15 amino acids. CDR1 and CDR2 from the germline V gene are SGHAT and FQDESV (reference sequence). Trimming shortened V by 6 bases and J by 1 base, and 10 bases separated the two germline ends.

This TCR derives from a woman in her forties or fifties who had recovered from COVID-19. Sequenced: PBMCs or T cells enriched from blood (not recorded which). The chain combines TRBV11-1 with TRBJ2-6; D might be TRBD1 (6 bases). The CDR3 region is CASSTQGSGANVLTF. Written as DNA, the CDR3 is TGTGCCAGCAGTACACAGGGTTCTGGGGCCAACGTCCTGACTTTC. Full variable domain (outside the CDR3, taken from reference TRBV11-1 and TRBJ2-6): EAEVAQSPRYKITEKSQAVAFWCDPISGHATLYWYRQILGQGPELLVQFQDESVVDDSQLPKDRFSAERLKGVDSTLKIQPAELGDSAMYLCASSTQGSGANVLTFGAGSRLTVL.